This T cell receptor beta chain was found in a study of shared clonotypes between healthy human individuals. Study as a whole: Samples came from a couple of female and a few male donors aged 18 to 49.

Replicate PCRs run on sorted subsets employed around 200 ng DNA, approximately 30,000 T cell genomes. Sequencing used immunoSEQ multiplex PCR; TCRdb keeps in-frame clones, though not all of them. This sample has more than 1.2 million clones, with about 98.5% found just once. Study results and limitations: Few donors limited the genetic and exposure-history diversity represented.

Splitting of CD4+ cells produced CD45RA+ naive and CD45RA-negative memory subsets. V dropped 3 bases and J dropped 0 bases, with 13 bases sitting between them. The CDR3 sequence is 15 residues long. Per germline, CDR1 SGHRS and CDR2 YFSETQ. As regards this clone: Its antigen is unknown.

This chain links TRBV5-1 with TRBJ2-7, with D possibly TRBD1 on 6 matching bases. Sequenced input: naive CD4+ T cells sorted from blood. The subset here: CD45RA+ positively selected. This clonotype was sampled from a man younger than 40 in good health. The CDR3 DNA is TGCGCCAGCAGCTCGAGGACAGCCTTCTCCTACGAGCAGTACTTC. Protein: CASSSRTAFSYEQYF.